This T cell receptor (beta chain) appears in the sequencing data of a study of blood T cell repertoires in COVID-19. Whole-study context: Samples of COVID-19 (acute and convalescent) were obtained from the United States, Italy and Spain.

With 6 bases removed from V and 6 bases from J, the gap between germline ends came to 6 bases. The CDR3 consists of 11 residues. Measured with immunoSEQ multiplex PCR; TCRdb has only the in-frame clones, and not every one. The table has around 150,000 clones, 82% seen once. The clonotype was recovered from a woman aged 40 to 50 with COVID-19, enrolled during active disease. Sequenced input: peripheral blood. V and J are TRBV12-3 or TRBV12-4 and TRBJ2-1; no clear D. The CDR3 protein is CASSRSNEQFF. The CDR3 region has the DNA TGTGCCAGCAGCAGAAGCAATGAGCAGTTCTTC.